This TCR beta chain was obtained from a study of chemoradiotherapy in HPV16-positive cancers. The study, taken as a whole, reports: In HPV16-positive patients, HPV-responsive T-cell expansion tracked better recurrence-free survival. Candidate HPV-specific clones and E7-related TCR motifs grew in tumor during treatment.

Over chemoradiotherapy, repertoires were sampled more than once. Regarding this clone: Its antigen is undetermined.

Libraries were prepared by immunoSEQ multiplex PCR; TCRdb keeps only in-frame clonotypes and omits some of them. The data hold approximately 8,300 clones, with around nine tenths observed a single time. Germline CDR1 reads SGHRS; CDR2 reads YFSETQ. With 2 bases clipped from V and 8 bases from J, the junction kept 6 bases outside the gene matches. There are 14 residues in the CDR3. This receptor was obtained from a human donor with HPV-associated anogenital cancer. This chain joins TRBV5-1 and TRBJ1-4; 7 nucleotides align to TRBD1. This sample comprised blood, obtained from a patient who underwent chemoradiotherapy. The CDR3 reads CASSFGTGEEKLFF. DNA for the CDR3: TGCGCCAGCAGCTTCGGAACAGGGGAGGAAAAACTGTTTTTT.